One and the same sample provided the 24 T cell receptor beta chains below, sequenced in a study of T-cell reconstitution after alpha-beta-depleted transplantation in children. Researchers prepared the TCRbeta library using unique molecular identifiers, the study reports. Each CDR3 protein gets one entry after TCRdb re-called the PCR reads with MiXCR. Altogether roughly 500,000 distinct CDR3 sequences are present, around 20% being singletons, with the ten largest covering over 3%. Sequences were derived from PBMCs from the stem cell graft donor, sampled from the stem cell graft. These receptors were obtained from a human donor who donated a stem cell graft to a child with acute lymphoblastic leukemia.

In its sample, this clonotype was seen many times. The CDR3 reads CASRPPQRGVQETQYF. CDR3 in DNA: TGTGCCAGCAGACCCCCTCAGCGGGGGGTTCAAGAGACCCAGTACTTC. The V and J genes are TRBV12-3 or TRBV12-4 and TRBJ2-5; 9 bases fit TRBD2. This CDR3 has 16 residues. V was clipped by 6 bases and J by 2 bases; unmatched bases: 10.

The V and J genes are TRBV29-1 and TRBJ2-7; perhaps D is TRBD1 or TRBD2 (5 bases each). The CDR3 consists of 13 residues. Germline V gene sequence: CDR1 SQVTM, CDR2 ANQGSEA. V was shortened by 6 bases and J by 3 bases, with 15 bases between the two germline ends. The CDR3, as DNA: TGCAGCGTGGGGCAGGGAGTGGACTACGAGCAGTACTTC. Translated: CSVGQGVDYEQYF.

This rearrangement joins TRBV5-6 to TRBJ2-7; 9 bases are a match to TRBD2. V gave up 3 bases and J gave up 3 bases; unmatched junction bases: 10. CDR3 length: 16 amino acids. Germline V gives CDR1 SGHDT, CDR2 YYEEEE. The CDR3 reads CASSSVIAGVFYEQYF. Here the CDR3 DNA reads TGTGCCAGCAGCTCAGTGATAGCGGGAGTTTTCTACGAGCAGTACTTC.

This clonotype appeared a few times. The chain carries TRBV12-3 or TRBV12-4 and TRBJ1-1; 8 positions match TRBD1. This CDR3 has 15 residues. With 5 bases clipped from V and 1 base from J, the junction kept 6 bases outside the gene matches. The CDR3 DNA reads TGTGCCAGCAGTGAGACAGGGGTGGGGAACACTGAAGCTTTCTTT. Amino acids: CASSETGVGNTEAFF.

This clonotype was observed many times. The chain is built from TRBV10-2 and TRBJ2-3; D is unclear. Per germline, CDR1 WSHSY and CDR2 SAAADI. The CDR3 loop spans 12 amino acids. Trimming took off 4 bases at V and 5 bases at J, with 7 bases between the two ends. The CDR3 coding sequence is TGCGCCAGCAGTGCTGTGGTAGATACGCAGTATTTT. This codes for CASSAVVDTQYF.

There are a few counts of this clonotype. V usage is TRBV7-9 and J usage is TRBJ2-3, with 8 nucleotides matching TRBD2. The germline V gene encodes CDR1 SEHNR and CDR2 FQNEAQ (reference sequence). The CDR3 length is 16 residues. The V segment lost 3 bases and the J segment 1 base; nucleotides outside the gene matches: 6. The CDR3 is CASSLPRGGRTDTQYF. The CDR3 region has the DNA TGTGCCAGCAGCTTGCCCCGGGGGGGCCGCACAGATACGCAGTATTTT.

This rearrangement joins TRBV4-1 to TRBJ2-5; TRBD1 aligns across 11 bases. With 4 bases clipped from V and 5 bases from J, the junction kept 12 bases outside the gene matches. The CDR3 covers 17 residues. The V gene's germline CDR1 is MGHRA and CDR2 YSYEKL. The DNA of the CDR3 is TGCGCCAGCAGCCGGGGACAGGGGGGACAACTCGGGGAGACCCAGTACTTC. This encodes CASSRGQGGQLGETQYF.

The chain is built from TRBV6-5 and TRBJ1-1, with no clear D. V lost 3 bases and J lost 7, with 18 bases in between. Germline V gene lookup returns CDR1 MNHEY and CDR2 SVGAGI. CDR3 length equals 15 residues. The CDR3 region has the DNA TGTGCCAGCAGTTATGATACGGGGAACCTCGGTGAAGCTTTCTTT. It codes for CASSYDTGNLGEAFF.

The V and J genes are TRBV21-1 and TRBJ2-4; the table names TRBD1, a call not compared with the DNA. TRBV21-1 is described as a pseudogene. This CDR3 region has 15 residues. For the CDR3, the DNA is TGTGCCAGCAGCAGGTGGGACAGGGCCAAAAACATTCAGTACTTC. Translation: CASSRWDRAKNIQYF.

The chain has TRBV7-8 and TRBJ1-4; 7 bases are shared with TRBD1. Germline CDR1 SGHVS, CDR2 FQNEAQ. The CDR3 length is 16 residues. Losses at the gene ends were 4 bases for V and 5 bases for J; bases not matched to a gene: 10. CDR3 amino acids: CASSSLRQGANEKLFF. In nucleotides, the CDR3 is TGTGCCAGCAGCTCATTGAGACAGGGTGCGAATGAAAAACTGTTTTTT.

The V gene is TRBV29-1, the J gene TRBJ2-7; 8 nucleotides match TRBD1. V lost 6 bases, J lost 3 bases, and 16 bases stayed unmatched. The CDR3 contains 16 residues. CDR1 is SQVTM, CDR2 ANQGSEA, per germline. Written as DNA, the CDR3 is TGCAGCGTGTTGGGGCCCCGACAGGGGATGGGCTACGAGCAGTACTTC. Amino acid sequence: CSVLGPRQGMGYEQYF.

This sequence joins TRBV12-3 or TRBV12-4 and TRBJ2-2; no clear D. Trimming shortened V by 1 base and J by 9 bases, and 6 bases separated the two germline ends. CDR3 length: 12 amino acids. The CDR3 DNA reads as TGTGCCAGCAGTTTAGAAGCGTGGGAGCTGTTTTTT. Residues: CASSLEAWELFF.

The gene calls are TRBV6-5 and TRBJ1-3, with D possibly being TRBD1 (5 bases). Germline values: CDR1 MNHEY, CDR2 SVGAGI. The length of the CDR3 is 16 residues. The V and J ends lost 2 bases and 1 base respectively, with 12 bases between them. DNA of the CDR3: TGTGCCAGCAGTTACGAGGCAGGGAGGTCTGGAAACACCATATATTTT. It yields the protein CASSYEAGRSGNTIYF.

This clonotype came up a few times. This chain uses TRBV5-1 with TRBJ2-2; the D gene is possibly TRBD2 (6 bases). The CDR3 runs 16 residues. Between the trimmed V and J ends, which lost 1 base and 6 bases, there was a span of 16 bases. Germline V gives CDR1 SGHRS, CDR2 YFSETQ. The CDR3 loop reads CASSLFGTGSPGELFF. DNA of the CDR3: TGCGCCAGCAGCTTGTTTGGGACTGGATCCCCCGGGGAGCTGTTTTTT.

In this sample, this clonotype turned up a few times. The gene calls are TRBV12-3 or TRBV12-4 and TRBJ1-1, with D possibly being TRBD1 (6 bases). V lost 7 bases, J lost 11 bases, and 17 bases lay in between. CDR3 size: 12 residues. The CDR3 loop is CASTQGGAQAFF. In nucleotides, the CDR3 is TGTGCCAGCACCCAAGGGGGGGCGCAGGCTTTCTTT.

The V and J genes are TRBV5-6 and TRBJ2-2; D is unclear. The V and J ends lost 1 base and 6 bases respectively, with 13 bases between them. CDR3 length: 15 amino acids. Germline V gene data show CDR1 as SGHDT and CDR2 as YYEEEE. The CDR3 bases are TGTGCCAGCAGCTTGATTGACCGATGGTCCGGGGAGCTGTTTTTT. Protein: CASSLIDRWSGELFF.

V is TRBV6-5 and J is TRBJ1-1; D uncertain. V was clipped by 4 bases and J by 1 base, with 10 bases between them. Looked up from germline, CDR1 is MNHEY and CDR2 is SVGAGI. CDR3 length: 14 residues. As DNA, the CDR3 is TGTGCCAGCAGTTCGAATCGGAGGAACACTGAAGCTTTCTTT. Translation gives CASSSNRRNTEAFF.

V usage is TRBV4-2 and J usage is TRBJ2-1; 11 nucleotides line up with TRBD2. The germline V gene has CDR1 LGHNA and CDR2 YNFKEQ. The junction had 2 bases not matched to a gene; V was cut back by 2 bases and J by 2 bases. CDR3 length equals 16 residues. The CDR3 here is CASSQLSGRAYNEQFF. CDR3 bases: TGTGCCAGCAGCCAACTTAGCGGGAGGGCCTACAATGAGCAGTTCTTC.

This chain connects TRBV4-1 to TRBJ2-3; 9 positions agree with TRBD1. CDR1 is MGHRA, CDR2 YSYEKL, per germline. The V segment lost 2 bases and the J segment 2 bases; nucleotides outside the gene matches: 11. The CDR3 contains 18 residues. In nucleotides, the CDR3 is TGCGCCAGCAGCCAAACTCCCGTGGACAGGGGATACACAGATACGCAGTATTTT. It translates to CASSQTPVDRGYTDTQYF.

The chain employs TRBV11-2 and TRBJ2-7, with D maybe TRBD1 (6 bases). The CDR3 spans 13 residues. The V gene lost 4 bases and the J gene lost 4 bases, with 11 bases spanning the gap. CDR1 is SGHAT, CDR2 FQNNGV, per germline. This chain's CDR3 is CASSWGPVYEQYF. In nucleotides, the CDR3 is TGTGCCAGCAGCTGGGGGCCGGTTTACGAGCAGTACTTC.

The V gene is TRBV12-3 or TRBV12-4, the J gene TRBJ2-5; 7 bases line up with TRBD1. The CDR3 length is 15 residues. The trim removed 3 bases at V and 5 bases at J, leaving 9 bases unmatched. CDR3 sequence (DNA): TGTGCCAGCAGTTTTCGACAGGGCGTCTCGGAGACCCAGTACTTC. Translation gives CASSFRQGVSETQYF.

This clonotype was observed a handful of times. The CDR3 reads CASSHHGQGKNQPQHF. The CDR3, as DNA: TGCGCCAGCAGCCACCACGGACAGGGGAAGAATCAGCCCCAGCATTTT. This rearrangement joins TRBV4-1 to TRBJ1-5; 9 bases fit TRBD1. The CDR3 is 16 amino acids. Germline lookup yields CDR1 MGHRA and CDR2 YSYEKL. V trimming: 3 bases; J trimming: 4 bases; junction bases outside the gene matches: 7.

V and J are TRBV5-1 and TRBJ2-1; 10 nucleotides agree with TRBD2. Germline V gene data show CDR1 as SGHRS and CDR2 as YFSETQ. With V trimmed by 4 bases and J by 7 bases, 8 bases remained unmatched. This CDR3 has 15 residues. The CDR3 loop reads CASSPGLATRNEQFF. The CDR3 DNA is TGCGCCAGCAGCCCGGGACTAGCGACTCGTAATGAGCAGTTCTTC.

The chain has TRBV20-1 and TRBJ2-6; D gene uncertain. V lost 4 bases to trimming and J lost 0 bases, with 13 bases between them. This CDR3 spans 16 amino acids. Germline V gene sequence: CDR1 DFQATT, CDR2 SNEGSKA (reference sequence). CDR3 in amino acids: CSATPFGRSGANVLTF. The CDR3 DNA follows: TGCAGTGCTACCCCATTCGGCCGCTCTGGGGCCAACGTCCTGACTTTC.